This note documents a single TCR beta chain sequence. Its antigen is not known. The CDR3 is 16 amino acids. Germline V gives CDR1 LGHNA, CDR2 YNFKEQ. The V end was cut by 0 bases, the J end by 2 bases, with 8 bases between. This entry comes from a study of T cell responses to AZD1222 COVID-19 vaccine. Study-wide context: Pooled in the analysis were second doses at about 4 or about 12 weeks. General study results and limits: Most donors were white British, females outnumbered males, and clonal diversity was possibly underestimated. At baseline, just a handful of AZD1222 recipients tested seropositive.

The protocol was immunoSEQ multiplex PCR, while the TCRdb copy is restricted to in-frame clones and leaves out a portion. The sample consists of about 150,000 clones, about 85% of them appearing once. This chain links TRBV4-2 with TRBJ2-6; D possibly corresponds to TRBD2 (6 bases). The source material was peripheral blood, sampled on day 0 of AZD1222 vaccination. The sequence was collected from an adult in good health. Here the CDR3 reads CASSQDWGAGANVLTF. CDR3 nucleotide sequence: TGTGCCAGCAGCCAAGATTGGGGGGCTGGGGCCAACGTCCTGACTTTC.